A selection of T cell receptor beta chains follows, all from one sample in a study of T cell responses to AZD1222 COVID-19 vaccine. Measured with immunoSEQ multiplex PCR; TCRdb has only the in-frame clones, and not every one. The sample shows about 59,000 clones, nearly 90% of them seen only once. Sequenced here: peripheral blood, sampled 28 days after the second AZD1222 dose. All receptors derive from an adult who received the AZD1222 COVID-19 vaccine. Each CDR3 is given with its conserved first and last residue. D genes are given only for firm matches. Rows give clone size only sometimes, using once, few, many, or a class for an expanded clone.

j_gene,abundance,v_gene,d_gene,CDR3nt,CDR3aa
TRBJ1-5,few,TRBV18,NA,TGTGCCAGCTCAGCAGGGGAGCCTCAGCCCCAGCATTTT,CASSAGEPQPQHF
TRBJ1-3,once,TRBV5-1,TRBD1,TGCGCCAGCAGCTTGGAGGGGGCGCCTGGAAACACCATATATTTT,CASSLEGAPGNTIYF
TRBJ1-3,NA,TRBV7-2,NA,TGTGCCAGCAGCTTGGAAGGGTCCGGAAACACCATATATTTT,CASSLEGSGNTIYF
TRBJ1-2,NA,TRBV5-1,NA,TGCGCCAGCAGCTTGGCCGGGAAATCAGGTCTTCTCGGGAGTGGCTACACCTTC,CASSLAGKSGLLGSGYTF
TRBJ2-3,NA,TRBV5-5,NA,TGTGCCAGCAGCTCACCCAGGGGAGGAATGACAGATACGCAGTATTTT,CASSSPRGGMTDTQYF
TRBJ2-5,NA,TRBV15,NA,TGTGCCACCAGCAGAGTCGACAAGGGGGAGACCCAGTACTTC,CATSRVDKGETQYF
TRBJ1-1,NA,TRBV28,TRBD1,TGTGCCAGCATCTCTTGGGCAGGGGGGAACACTGAAGCTTTCTTT,CASISWAGGNTEAFF
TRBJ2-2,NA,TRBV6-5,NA,TGTGCCACGGGGGAGAGGGAACGTACCGGGGAGCTGTTTTTT,CATGERERTGELFF
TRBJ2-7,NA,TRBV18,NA,TGTGCCAGCTCACCAGGCAGTTCCTACGAGCAGTACTTC,CASSPGSSYEQYF
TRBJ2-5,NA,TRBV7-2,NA,TGTGCCAGCAGGACCGGAGACCACCAAGAGACCCAGTACTTC,CASRTGDHQETQYF
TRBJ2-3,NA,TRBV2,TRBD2,TGTGCCAGCAGTAAGCGGGAGATCACAGATACGCAGTATTTT,CASSKREITDTQYF
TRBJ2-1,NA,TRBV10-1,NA,TGCGCCAGCCAGGGGGGTGGGGGAGAGCAGTTCTTC,CASQGGGGEQFF
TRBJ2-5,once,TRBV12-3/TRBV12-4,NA,TGTGCCAGCAGTTTATATAGGGAGACCCAGTACTTC,CASSLYRETQYF
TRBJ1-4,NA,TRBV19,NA,TGTGCCAGTACCACGGGGGCAGCTAATGAAAAACTGTTTTTT,CASTTGAANEKLFF
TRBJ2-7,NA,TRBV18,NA,TGTGCCAGCTCACTGGGGATGCACGAGCAGTACTTC,CASSLGMHEQYF
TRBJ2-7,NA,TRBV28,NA,TGTGCCAGCAGCCCGGGTAGCTTAGAATCCTACGAGCAGTACTTC,CASSPGSLESYEQYF
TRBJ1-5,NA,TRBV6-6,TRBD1,TGTGCCAGCAGTCCCGTCCAGGGGGCTCTGGGAAATCAGCCCCAGCATTTT,CASSPVQGALGNQPQHF
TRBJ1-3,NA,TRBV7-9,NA,TGTGCCAGCAGCCGGGAGGGAAACACCATATATTTT,CASSREGNTIYF
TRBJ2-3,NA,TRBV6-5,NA,TGTGCCAGCACCCTTTCAGCTAGCACAGATACGCAGTATTTT,CASTLSASTDTQYF
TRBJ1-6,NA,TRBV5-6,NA,TGTGCCAGCAGCTTGGGGCTTGCCCCTAATTCACCCCTCCACTTT,CASSLGLAPNSPLHF
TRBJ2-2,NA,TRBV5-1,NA,TGCGCCAGCAGCTTGGCTGTTTCGGCCACCGGGGAGCTGTTTTTT,CASSLAVSATGELFF
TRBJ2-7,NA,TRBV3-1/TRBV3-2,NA,TGTGCCAGCAGCCAATTCCTGGCGTCCTACGAGCAGTACTTC,CASSQFLASYEQYF
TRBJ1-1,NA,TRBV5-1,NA,TGCGCCAGCAGCCGGACCATGAACACTGAAGCTTTCTTT,CASSRTMNTEAFF
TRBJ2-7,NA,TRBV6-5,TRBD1,TGTGCCAGCAGTCAGGCGGGACAGGGATCCCACGAGCAGTACTTC,CASSQAGQGSHEQYF
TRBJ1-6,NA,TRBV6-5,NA,TGTGCCAGCAGTCCCATCGCGGGCCTCGGGTGGACCCTCCACTTT,CASSPIAGLGWTLHF
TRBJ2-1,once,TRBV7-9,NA,TGTGCCAGCAGCTTTCCACCCTCCGGCAGCTCCTACAATGAGCAGTTCTTC,CASSFPPSGSSYNEQFF
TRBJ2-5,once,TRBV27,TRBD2,TGTGCCAGCAGTTCCTTCAGGACTAGCGAGGAGACCCAGTACTTC,CASSSFRTSEETQYF
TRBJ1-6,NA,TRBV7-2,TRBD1,TGTGCCAGCAGCCCAGCGGGACAGGGGGCTGGATCACCCCTCCACTTT,CASSPAGQGAGSPLHF
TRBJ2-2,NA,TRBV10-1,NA,TGCGCCAGCAGTGAGTCTCACTTGCCCGGGGAGCTGTTTTTT,CASSESHLPGELFF
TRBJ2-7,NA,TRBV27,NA,TGTGCCAGCAGTTTAACCCCACCCTCTTTGGGCTTCTACGAGCAGTACTTC,CASSLTPPSLGFYEQYF
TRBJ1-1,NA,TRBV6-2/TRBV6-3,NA,TGTGCCAGCAGTTCCCTCGAAGCTTTCTTT,CASSSLEAFF
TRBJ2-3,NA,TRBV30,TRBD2,TGTGCCTGGAGTGTACTAGCGGCCACAGATACGCAGTATTTT,CAWSVLAATDTQYF
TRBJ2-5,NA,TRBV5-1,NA,TGCGCCAGCAGCAGGGATCTCAAGGAGACCCAGTACTTC,CASSRDLKETQYF
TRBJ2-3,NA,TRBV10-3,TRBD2,TGTGCCATCAGTGAAGGGCGGGGGAGTACCACAGATACGCAGTATTTT,CAISEGRGSTTDTQYF
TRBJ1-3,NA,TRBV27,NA,TGTGCCAGCAGTTTTCTATTTGGAAACACCATATATTTT,CASSFLFGNTIYF
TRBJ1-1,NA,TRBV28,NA,TGTGCCAGCAGTTTATCACGGTCTGCGGAAGCTGAAGCTTTCTTT,CASSLSRSAEAEAFF
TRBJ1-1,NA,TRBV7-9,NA,TGTGCCAGCAGCTTAGGGCTGAGGGGTGACACTGAAGCTTTCTTT,CASSLGLRGDTEAFF
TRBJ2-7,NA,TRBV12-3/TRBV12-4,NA,TGTGCCAGCAGTTCACGGGGGGAGCAGTACTTC,CASSSRGEQYF
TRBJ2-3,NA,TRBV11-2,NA,TGTGCCAGCAGCTCGGAGGGGCTAAGCACAGATACGCAGTATTTT,CASSSEGLSTDTQYF
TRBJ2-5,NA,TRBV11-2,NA,TGTGCCAGCAGCTTGGGGAGTAGGGACCAAGAGACCCAGTACTTC,CASSLGSRDQETQYF
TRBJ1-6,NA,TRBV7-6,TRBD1,TGTGCCAGCAGCTTAGCCCCCGGGACAGGAGACTCACCCCTCCACTTT,CASSLAPGTGDSPLHF
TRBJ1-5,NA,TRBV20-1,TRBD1,TGCAGTGCTAGCCGACAGGGGCCCCAGCATTTT,CSASRQGPQHF
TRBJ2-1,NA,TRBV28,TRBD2,TGTGCCAGCAGTACTTCTCGGGGACTAGCGGGGATCTCCTACAATGAGCAGTTCTTC,CASSTSRGLAGISYNEQFF
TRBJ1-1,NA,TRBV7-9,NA,TGTGCCAGCAGCTTAGGTAATCATGGAGCTTTCTTT,CASSLGNHGAFF
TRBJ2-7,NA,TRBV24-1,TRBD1,TGTGCCACCAGGGGCCGGACAGGGGAACCTTACGAGCAGTACTTC,CATRGRTGEPYEQYF
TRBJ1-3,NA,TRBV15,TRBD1,TGTGCCACCAGCGCCAGAACAGGGGGAGGCTCTGGAAACACCATATATTTT,CATSARTGGGSGNTIYF
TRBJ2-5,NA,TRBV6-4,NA,TGTGCCAGCAGGGAGACCCAGTACTTC,CASRETQYF
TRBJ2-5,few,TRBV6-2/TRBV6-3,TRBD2,TGTGCCAGCAGTCTCCGACTAGCGGGAGGGGGAGAGACCCAGTACTTC,CASSLRLAGGGETQYF
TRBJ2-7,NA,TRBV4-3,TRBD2,TGCGCCAGCAGCCCCTTGTTAAAGCGGGGTTCCTCCTACGAGCAGTACTTC,CASSPLLKRGSSYEQYF
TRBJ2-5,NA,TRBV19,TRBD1,TGTGCCAGTAGTAAACGAGGGAGGACAGGGGTAGAGACCCAGTACTTC,CASSKRGRTGVETQYF
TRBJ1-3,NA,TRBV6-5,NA,TGTGCCAGCCAGGACAACTCTGGAAACACCATATATTTT,CASQDNSGNTIYF